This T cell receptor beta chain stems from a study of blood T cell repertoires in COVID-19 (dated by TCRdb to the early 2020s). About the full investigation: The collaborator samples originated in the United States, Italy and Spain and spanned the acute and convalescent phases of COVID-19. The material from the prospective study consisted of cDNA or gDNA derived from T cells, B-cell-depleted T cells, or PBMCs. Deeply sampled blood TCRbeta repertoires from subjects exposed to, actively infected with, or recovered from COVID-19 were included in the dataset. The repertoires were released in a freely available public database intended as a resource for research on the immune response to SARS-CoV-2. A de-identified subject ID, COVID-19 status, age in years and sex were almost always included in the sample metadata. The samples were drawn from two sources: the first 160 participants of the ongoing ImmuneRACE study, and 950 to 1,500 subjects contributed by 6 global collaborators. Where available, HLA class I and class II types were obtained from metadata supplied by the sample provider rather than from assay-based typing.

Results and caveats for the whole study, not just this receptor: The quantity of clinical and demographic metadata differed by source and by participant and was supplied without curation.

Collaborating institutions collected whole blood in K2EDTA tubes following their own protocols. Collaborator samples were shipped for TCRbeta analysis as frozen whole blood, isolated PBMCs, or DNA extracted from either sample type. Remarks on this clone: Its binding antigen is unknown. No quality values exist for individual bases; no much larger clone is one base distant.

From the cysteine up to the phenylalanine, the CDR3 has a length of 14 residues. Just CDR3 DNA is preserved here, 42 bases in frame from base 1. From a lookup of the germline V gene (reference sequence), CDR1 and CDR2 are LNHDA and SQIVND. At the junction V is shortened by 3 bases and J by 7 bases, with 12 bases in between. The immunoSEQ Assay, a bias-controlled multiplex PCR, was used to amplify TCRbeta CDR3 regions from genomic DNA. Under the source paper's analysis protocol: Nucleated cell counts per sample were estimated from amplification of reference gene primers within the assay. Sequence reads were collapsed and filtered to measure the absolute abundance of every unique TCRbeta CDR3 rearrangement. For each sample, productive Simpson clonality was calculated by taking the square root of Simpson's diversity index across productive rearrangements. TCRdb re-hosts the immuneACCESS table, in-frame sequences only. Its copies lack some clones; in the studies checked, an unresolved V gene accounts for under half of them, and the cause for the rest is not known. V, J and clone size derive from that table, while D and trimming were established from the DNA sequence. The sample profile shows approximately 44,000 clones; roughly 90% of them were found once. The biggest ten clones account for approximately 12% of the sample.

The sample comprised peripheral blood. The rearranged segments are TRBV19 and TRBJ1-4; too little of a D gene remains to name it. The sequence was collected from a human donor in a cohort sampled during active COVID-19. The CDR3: CASSIRGVGEKLFF. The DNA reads TGTGCCAGTAGTATCCGGGGAGTTGGTGAAAAACTGTTTTTT.